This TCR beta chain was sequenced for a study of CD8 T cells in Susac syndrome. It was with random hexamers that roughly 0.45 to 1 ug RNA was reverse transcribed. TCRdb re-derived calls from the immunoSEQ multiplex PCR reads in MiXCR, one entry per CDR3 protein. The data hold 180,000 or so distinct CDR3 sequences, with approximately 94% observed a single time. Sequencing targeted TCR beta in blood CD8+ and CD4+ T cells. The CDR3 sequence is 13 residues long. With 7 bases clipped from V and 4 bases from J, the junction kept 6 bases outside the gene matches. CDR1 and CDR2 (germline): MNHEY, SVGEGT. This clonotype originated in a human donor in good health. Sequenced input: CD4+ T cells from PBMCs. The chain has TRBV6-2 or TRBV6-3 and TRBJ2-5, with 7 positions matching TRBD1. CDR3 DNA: TGTGCCAGCACGGTCCGGGACAGAGAGACCCAGTACTTC. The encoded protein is CASTVRDRETQYF.